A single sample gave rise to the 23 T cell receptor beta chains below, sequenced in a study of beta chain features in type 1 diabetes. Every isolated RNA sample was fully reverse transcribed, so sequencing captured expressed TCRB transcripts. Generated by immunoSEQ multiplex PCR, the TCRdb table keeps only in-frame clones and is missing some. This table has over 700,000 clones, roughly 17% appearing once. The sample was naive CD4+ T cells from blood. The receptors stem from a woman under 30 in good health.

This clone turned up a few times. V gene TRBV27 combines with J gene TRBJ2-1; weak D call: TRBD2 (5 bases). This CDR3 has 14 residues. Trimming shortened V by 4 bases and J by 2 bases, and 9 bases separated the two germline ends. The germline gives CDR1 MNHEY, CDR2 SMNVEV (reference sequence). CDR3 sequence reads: CASSYGNPYNEQFF. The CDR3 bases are TGTGCCAGCAGTTACGGGAACCCCTACAATGAGCAGTTCTTC.

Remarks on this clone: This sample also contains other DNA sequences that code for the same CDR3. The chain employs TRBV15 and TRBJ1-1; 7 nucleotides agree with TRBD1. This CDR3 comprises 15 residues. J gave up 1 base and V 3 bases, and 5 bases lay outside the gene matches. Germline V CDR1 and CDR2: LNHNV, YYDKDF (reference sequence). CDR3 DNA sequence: TGTGCCACCAGCAGCCCGACAGGGAGGAACACTGAAGCTTTCTTT. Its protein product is CATSSPTGRNTEAFF.

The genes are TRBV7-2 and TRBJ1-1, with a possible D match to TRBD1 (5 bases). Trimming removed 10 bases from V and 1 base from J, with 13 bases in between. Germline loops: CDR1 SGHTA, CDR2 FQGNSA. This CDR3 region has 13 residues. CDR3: CAIGGRGNTEAFF. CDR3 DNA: TGTGCCATCGGGGGAAGGGGGAACACTGAAGCTTTCTTT.

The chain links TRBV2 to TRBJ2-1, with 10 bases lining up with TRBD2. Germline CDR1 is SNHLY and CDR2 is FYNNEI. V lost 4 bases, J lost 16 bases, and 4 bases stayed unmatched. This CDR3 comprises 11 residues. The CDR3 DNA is TGTGCCAGCAGTGCCGGGACTAGCGAATTCTTC. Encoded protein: CASSAGTSEFF.

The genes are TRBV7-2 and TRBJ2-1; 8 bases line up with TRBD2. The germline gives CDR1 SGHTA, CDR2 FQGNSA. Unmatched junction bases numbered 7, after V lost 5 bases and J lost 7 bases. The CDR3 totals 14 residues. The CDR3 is CASSPPGGQNEQFF. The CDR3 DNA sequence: TGTGCCAGCAGCCCCCCGGGAGGGCAGAATGAGCAGTTCTTC. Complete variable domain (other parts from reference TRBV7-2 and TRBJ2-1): GAGVSQSPSNKVTEKGKDVELRCDPISGHTALYWYRQSLGQGLEFLIYFQGNSAPDKSGLPSDRFSAERTGGSVSTLTIQRTQQEDSAVYLCASSPPGGQNEQFFGPGTRLTVL.

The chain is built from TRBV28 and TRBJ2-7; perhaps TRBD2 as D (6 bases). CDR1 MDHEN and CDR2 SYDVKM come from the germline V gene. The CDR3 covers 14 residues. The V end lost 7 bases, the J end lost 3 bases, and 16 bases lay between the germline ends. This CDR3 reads CASIDGRTNYEQYF. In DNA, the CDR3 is TGTGCCAGCATCGATGGTCGGACTAACTACGAGCAGTACTTC.

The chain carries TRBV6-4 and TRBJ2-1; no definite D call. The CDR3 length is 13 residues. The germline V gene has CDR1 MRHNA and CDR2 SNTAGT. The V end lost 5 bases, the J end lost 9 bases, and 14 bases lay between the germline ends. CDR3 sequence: CASSFEARSEQFF. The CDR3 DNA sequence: TGTGCCAGCAGTTTTGAAGCTCGGAGTGAGCAGTTCTTC.

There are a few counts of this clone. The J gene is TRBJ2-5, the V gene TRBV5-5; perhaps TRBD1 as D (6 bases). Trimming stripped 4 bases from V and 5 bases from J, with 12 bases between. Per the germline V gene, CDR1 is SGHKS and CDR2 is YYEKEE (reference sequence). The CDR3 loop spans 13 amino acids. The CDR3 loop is CASSPDRRETQYF. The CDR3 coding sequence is TGTGCCAGCAGCCCTGACAGGAGGGAGACCCAGTACTTC.

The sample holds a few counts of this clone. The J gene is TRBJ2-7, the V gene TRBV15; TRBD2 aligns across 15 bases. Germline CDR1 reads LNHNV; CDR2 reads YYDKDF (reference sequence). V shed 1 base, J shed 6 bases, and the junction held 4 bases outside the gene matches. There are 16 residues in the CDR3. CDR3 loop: CATSRARTSGRGEQYF. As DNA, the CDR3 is TGTGCCACCAGCAGAGCCCGGACTAGCGGGAGGGGCGAGCAGTACTTC.

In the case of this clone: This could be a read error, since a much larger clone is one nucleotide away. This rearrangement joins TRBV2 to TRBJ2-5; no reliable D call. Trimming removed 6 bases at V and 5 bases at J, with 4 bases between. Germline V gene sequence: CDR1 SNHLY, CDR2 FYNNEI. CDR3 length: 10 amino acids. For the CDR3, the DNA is TGTGCCAGCAGCCCGGAGACCCAGTACTTC. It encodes CASSPETQYF.

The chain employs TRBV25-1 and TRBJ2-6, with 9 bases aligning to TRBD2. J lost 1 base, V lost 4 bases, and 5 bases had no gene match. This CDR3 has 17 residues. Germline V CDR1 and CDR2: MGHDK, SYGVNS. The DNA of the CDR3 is TGTGCCAGCAGTGTTCCTAGCGGGAAGTCTGGGGCCAACGTCCTGACTTTC. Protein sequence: CASSVPSGKSGANVLTF.

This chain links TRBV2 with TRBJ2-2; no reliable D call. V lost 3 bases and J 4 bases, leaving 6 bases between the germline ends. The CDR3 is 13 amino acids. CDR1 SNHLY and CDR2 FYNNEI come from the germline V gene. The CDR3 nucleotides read TGTGCCAGCAGTGACTGGGGCACCGGGGAGCTGTTTTTT. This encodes CASSDWGTGELFF.

CDR3 nucleotide sequence: TGTGCCAGCAGCACGGGACAGGGTTTTGACGAGCAGTACTTC. Its translation is CASSTGQGFDEQYF. The rearrangement links TRBV6-1 to TRBJ2-7; 9 bases line up with TRBD1. The CDR3 consists of 14 residues. Germline trimming cut 6 bases from V and 5 bases from J; bases unmatched to any gene: 8. Germline V lookup: CDR1 MNHNS, CDR2 SASEGT.

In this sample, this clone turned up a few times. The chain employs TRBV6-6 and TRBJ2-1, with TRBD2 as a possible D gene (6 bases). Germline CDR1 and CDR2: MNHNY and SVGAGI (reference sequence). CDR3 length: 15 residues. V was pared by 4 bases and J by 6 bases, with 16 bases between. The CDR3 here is CASSSLALGGNEQFF. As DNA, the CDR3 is TGTGCCAGCAGTTCCCTCGCGTTGGGAGGCAATGAGCAGTTCTTC.

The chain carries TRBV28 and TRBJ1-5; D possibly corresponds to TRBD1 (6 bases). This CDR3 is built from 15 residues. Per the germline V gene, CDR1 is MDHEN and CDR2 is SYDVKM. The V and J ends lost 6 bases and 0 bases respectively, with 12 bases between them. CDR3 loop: CASRRRDNSNQPQHF. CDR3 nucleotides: TGTGCCAGCAGACGGAGGGACAATAGCAATCAGCCCCAGCATTTT.

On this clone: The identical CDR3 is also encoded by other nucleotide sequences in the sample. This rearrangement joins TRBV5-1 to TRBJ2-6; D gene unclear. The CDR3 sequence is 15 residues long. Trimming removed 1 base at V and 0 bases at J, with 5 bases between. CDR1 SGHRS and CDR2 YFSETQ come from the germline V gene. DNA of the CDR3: TGCGCCAGCAGCTTGCAAGGCTCTGGGGCCAACGTCCTGACTTTC. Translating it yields CASSLQGSGANVLTF.

The DNA for the CDR3 is TGTGCCAGCCGGACTAGCGGGAGTCCTGGGACAGATACGCAGTATTTT. Translation gives CASRTSGSPGTDTQYF. The chain carries TRBV5-4 and TRBJ2-3; 13 bases are a match to TRBD2. Trimming removed 7 bases from V and 3 bases from J; junction bases left unmatched: 8. Germline CDR1 is SGHNT and CDR2 is YYREEE (reference sequence). The CDR3 runs 16 residues.

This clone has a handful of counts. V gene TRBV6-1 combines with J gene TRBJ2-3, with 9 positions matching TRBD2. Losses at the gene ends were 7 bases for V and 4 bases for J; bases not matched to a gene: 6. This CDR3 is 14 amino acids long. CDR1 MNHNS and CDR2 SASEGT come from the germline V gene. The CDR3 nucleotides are TGTGCCAGCATGGTGAGCGGGAGGCCAGATACGCAGTATTTT. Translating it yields CASMVSGRPDTQYF.

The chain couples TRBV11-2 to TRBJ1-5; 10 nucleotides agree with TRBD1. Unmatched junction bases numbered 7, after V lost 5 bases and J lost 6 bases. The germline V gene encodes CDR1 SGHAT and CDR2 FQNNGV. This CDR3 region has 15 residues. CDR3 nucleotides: TGTGCCAGCAGCCGGGACAGGGGAACGGGTCAGCCCCAGCATTTT. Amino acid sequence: CASSRDRGTGQPQHF.

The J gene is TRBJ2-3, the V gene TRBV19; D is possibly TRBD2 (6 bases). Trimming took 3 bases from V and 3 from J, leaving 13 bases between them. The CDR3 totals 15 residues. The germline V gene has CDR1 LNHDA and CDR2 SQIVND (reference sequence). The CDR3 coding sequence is TGTGCCAGTAGTATCTCGGGGGTTTCAACAGATACGCAGTATTTT. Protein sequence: CASSISGVSTDTQYF.

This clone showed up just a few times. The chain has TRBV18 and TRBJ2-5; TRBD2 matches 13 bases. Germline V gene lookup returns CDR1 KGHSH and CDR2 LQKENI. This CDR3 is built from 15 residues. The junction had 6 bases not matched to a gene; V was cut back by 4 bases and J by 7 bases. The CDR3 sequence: CASSRGLAGEVTQYF. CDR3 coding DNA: TGTGCCAGCTCACGAGGACTAGCGGGAGAGGTGACCCAGTACTTC.

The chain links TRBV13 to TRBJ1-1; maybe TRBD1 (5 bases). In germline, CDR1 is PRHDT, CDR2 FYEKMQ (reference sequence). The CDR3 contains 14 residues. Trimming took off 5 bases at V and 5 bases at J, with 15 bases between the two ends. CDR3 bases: TGTGCCAGCAGCCCCTACGGGGCTGAGACTGAAGCTTTCTTT. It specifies CASSPYGAETEAFF.

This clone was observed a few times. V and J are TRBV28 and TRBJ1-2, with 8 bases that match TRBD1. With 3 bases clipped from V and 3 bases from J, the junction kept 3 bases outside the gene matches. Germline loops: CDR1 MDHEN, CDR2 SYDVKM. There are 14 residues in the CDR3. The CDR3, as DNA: TGTGCCAGCAGTTTGCCGACAGGGGACTATGGCTACACCTTC. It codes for CASSLPTGDYGYTF.